This TCR beta chain comes out of a study of shared clonotypes between healthy human individuals. Source study methods: Sequence data from immunoSEQ were junction-only and lacked quality scores; consequently, filtering differed. The method was immunoSEQ multiplex PCR; TCRdb's version includes in-frame clones alone and lacks a portion of them. V, J and clone size are taken as reported in that table, and D and trimming were inferred from the DNA itself. The table records under 150,000 clones, around 73% of them present only once. Germline V gives CDR1 SGHNT, CDR2 YENEEA. Trimming cost V 4 bases and J 1 base, with 10 bases left between them. The CDR3 covers 15 residues.

The sequence derives from a woman in her thirties in good health. The material sequenced was memory CD8+ T cells sorted from blood. The subset: CD45RO+ cells pooled with CCR7-negative TemRA cells. This sequence joins TRBV11-3 and TRBJ2-2; D unclear. The CDR3 protein is CASSSPSLNTGELFF. CDR3 nucleotide sequence: TGTGCCAGCAGCTCCCCCAGCCTGAACACCGGGGAGCTGTTTTTT.